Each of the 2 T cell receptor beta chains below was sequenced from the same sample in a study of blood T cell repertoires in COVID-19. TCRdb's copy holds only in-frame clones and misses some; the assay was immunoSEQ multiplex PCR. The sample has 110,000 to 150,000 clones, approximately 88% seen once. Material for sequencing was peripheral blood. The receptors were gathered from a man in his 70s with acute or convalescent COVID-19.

The CDR3 spells CASRVIQGETQYF. In DNA, the CDR3 is TGTGCCAGCAGGGTAATTCAGGGAGAGACCCAGTACTTC. The V gene is TRBV7-9, the J gene TRBJ2-5; D may be TRBD1 (5 bases). Trimming took off 6 bases at V and 4 bases at J, with 12 bases between the two ends. The CDR3 consists of 13 residues. Germline CDR1 and CDR2: SEHNR and FQNEAQ (reference sequence).

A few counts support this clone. This CDR3 is CASSWSAGTNEQFF. The CDR3 region has the DNA TGCGCCAGCAGCTGGTCGGCGGGGACCAATGAGCAGTTCTTC. The rearrangement links TRBV5-1 to TRBJ2-1; D possibly corresponds to TRBD2 (6 bases). The CDR3 runs 14 residues. Between the trimmed V and J ends, which lost 3 bases and 6 bases, there was a span of 13 bases. Germline V gene sequence: CDR1 SGHRS, CDR2 YFSETQ.